The source of this T cell receptor beta chain is a study of beta chain features in type 1 diabetes. Study information: Patients shared similar age, gender and cell yields with healthy donors.

Per germline, CDR1 SGHAT and CDR2 FQDESV (reference sequence). The CDR3 is 14 amino acids. The trim removed 5 bases at V and 4 bases at J, leaving 4 bases unmatched. The isolated RNA, all of it, was reverse transcribed, so expressed TCRB transcripts were what got sequenced. A few million reads were obtained on average from naive, central memory and regulatory T cell samples. Sequencing used immunoSEQ multiplex PCR; TCRdb keeps in-frame clones, though not all of them. The sample holds over 150,000 clones, roughly 8% seen once. Study-wide results and caveats: For Type 1 diabetes patients, all four CD4+ subsets carried TCRB CDR3s that were moderately but significantly shorter. The study found that naive, central memory and Treg TCRB repertoires appeared more similar in patients than in healthy donors.

This clone was seen a handful of times. Its antigen is currently unknown. CD4+ naive, central memory, regulatory and stem cell-like memory subsets were isolated by sorting on CD45RO/CCR7/CD25/CD127/CD95/CD27. The sequencing input was central memory CD4+ T cells from blood. The TCR sequence derives from a woman younger than 30 with type 1 diabetes. The rearrangement joins TRBV11-1 to TRBJ2-5, with 10 positions matching TRBD1. CDR3 in amino acids: CASSPGQGRETQYF. The CDR3 DNA follows: TGTGCCAGCAGCCCGGGACAGGGGCGAGAGACCCAGTACTTC.